The 19 T cell receptor beta chains below were found in one sample sequenced in a study of multiple sclerosis patients with progressive multifocal leukoencephalopathy. This table comes from immunoSEQ multiplex PCR, and its TCRdb copy is limited to in-frame clones, with some not included. This table has more than 20,000 clones, roughly 90% appearing once. Described time point: roughly 12 months of natalizumab therapy. The sample here was PBMCs, taken from a patient treated with natalizumab. The receptors come from a man under 40 with multiple sclerosis.

V usage is TRBV5-6 and J usage is TRBJ2-3, with TRBD2 matching over 10 bases. The CDR3 has 15 residues. The J segment lost 4 bases and the V segment lost 2 bases, leaving 4 bases of the junction unmatched. The germline CDR1 and CDR2 sequences are SGHDT and YYEEEE. DNA for the CDR3: TGTGCCAGCAGCTTCGCTAGCGGGAGTGCAGATACGCAGTATTTT. It yields the protein CASSFASGSADTQYF. Full variable domain (outside the CDR3, taken from reference TRBV5-6 and TRBJ2-3): DAGVTQSPTHLIKTRGQQVTLRCSPKSGHDTVSWYQQALGQGPQFIFQYYEEEERQRGNFPDRFSGHQFPNYSSELNVNALLLGDSALYLCASSFASGSADTQYFGPGTRLTVL.

V gene TRBV7-2 combines with J gene TRBJ1-5; D gene ambiguous. This CDR3 comprises 13 residues. From germline, CDR1 is SGHTA and CDR2 FQGNSA. Trimming removed 3 bases from V and 0 bases from J, with 3 bases in between. CDR3 bases: TGTGCCAGCAGCTTCGATAGCAATCAGCCCCAGCATTTT. This gives the protein CASSFDSNQPQHF. Full variable domain (rest looked up from reference TRBV7-2 and TRBJ1-5): GAGVSQSPSNKVTEKGKDVELRCDPISGHTALYWYRQSLGQGLEFLIYFQGNSAPDKSGLPSDRFSAERTGGSVSTLTIQRTQQEDSAVYLCASSFDSNQPQHFGDGTRLSIL.

The chain carries TRBV19 and TRBJ1-1; 7 bases line up with TRBD1. Germline V CDR1 and CDR2: LNHDA, SQIVND (reference sequence). V lost 9 bases and J lost 0; bases outside the gene matches: 7. The CDR3 totals 14 residues. Written as DNA, the CDR3 is TGTGCCAGCCTGGAAGGGGGCCTGAACACTGAAGCTTTCTTT. Protein product: CASLEGGLNTEAFF.

The V gene is TRBV9, the J gene TRBJ1-6, with 9 bases matching TRBD1. The CDR3 has 16 residues. The ends lost 4 bases at V and 7 bases at J; junction bases unmatched: 9. CDR1 is SGDLS, CDR2 YYNGEE, per germline. In DNA form, the CDR3 reads TGTGCCAGCAGCACCGGGACAGGGTTTGGGAATTCACCCCTCCACTTT. This encodes CASSTGTGFGNSPLHF.

This chain connects TRBV2 to TRBJ1-1; TRBD1 is a possible D gene (5 bases). The CDR3 is made up of 13 amino acids. Germline CDR1 is SNHLY and CDR2 is FYNNEI. Trimming cost V 6 bases and J 1 base, with 9 bases left between them. This CDR3 is CASRGDRNTEAFF. The CDR3 DNA sequence: TGTGCCAGCAGAGGAGACAGGAACACTGAAGCTTTCTTT.

J is TRBJ2-5 and V is TRBV30; D possibly corresponds to TRBD1 (6 bases). Germline lookup yields CDR1 GTSNPN and CDR2 SVGIG (reference sequence). CDR3 size: 13 residues. The V gene lost 5 bases and the J gene lost 5 bases, with 15 bases spanning the gap. The CDR3: CAWRDARGETQYF. Here the CDR3 DNA reads TGTGCCTGGCGGGACGCTAGGGGGGAGACCCAGTACTTC.

This clone was detected only once. The DNA of the CDR3 is TGTGCCAGCAGCGTAGAAGCGGGAGCCTACAATGAGCAGTTCTTC. Amino acid sequence: CASSVEAGAYNEQFF. The gene calls are TRBV9 and TRBJ2-1; 8 bases line up with TRBD2. The ends lost 0 bases at V and 2 bases at J; junction bases unmatched: 1. The CDR3 spans 15 residues. In germline, CDR1 is SGDLS, CDR2 YYNGEE.

This clone was counted only a few times. This sequence joins TRBV7-2 and TRBJ1-3, with D unclear. This CDR3 contains 14 residues. Germline lookup yields CDR1 SGHTA and CDR2 FQGNSA. Trimming took 5 bases from V and 0 from J, leaving 8 bases between them. The CDR3 is CASSTQFSGNTIYF. The CDR3 region has the DNA TGTGCCAGCAGCACCCAGTTCTCTGGAAACACCATATATTTT.

The rearrangement uses TRBV16 and TRBJ1-4; 11 bases are a match to TRBD1. The CDR3 runs 15 residues. V was pared by 2 bases and J by 7 bases, with 3 bases of the junction left unmatched. The V gene's germline CDR1 is KGHSY and CDR2 FQNENV. The CDR3 protein is CASSQPGQGGEKLFF. The DNA of the CDR3 is TGTGCCAGCAGCCAACCGGGACAGGGGGGTGAAAAACTGTTTTTT.

The chain employs TRBV2 and TRBJ1-1; D remains unclear. The CDR3 is 13 amino acids. Germline V lookup: CDR1 SNHLY, CDR2 FYNNEI. Deletions cut 2 bases from V and 3 bases from J, with 7 bases between. The CDR3 coding sequence is TGTGCCAGCAGTGAATCCTTTGACACTGAAGCTTTCTTT. Protein product: CASSESFDTEAFF. Combining the CDR3 with reference TRBV2 and TRBJ1-1 gives the whole variable domain EPEVTQTPSHQVTQMGQEVILRCVPISNHLYFYWYRQILGQKVEFLVSFYNNEISEKSEIFDDQFSVERPDGSNFTLKIRSTKLEDSAMYFCASSESFDTEAFFGQGTRLTVV.

The chain carries TRBV5-4 and TRBJ2-7; 10 nucleotides align to TRBD2. Trimming removed 3 bases from V and 1 base from J; junction bases left unmatched: 4. The CDR3 has 15 residues. Germline V gives CDR1 SGHNT, CDR2 YYREEE (reference sequence). In DNA form, the CDR3 reads TGTGCCAGCAGCTCAGAACTAGCGGGGTCCTACGAGCAGTACTTC. Translated: CASSSELAGSYEQYF.

The chain combines TRBV19 with TRBJ2-3; perhaps TRBD2 as D (5 bases). The CDR3 runs to 15 residues. The ends were cut back, 4 bases at V and 2 bases at J, with 13 bases in the middle. Germline V gene sequence: CDR1 LNHDA, CDR2 SQIVND (reference sequence). The CDR3 nucleotides read TGTGCCAGTAGTAAATTCGGCGGGTACACAGATACGCAGTATTTT. This codes for CASSKFGGYTDTQYF.

This clone was seen just once. The chain is built from TRBV30 and TRBJ1-2, with TRBD1 as a possible D gene (5 bases). The length of the CDR3 is 15 residues. Trimming shortened V by 0 bases and J by 4 bases, and 15 bases separated the two germline ends. Germline lookup yields CDR1 GTSNPN and CDR2 SVGIG (reference sequence). This chain's CDR3 is CAWSVAGYGGYGYTF. DNA of the CDR3: TGTGCCTGGAGTGTAGCGGGGTATGGGGGCTATGGCTACACCTTC.

The rearrangement joins TRBV6-5 to TRBJ1-1, with a tentative D call TRBD1 (5 bases). Looked up from germline, CDR1 is MNHEY and CDR2 is SVGAGI. The CDR3 runs 14 residues. Trimming left V 2 bases short and J 4 bases short, with 11 bases between. The CDR3 region is CASSYGGPGTEAFF. CDR3 nucleotide sequence: TGTGCCAGCAGTTACGGGGGACCGGGCACTGAAGCTTTCTTT.

V is TRBV19 and J is TRBJ1-5; TRBD1 is a possible D gene (6 bases). V shed 4 bases and J shed 4 bases, with 17 bases lying between them. The germline gives CDR1 LNHDA, CDR2 SQIVND (reference sequence). The CDR3 runs 16 residues. In DNA, the CDR3 is TGTGCCAGTAGTAGGTCGCGGACAGACACTAATCAGCCCCAGCATTTT. Translation gives CASSRSRTDTNQPQHF.

V usage is TRBV5-4 and J usage is TRBJ2-1; the match to TRBD2 covers 9 bases. CDR1 and CDR2 (germline): SGHNT, YYREEE (reference sequence). CDR3 size: 15 residues. The V gene end was trimmed by 2 bases and the J gene end by 4 bases; junction bases not matched to a gene: 4. The CDR3, as DNA: TGTGCCAGCAGCTTTATGGCGGGAGGGTACAATGAGCAGTTCTTC. Amino acid sequence: CASSFMAGGYNEQFF. Supplemented by reference TRBV5-4 and TRBJ2-1, the full variable domain reads ETGVTQSPTHLIKTRGQQVTLRCSSQSGHNTVSWYQQALGQGPQFIFQYYREEENGRGNFPPRFSGLQFPNYSSELNVNALELDDSALYLCASSFMAGGYNEQFFGPGTRLTVL.

The chain employs TRBV9 and TRBJ2-1; 9 nucleotides align to TRBD2. The CDR3 is made up of 18 amino acids. Looked up from germline, CDR1 is SGDLS and CDR2 is YYNGEE. With V trimmed by 0 bases and J by 7 bases, 14 bases remained unmatched. In DNA, the CDR3 is TGTGCCAGCAGCGTAGCTTCGGGGTTAGCGGGAGTGACGAATGAGCAGTTCTTC. The encoded protein is CASSVASGLAGVTNEQFF.

The V call is TRBV29-1, the J call TRBJ1-4; D not certain. Germline values: CDR1 SQVTM, CDR2 ANQGSEA. The CDR3 contains 13 residues. V was trimmed by 4 bases and J by 8 bases, leaving 14 bases between them. The DNA of the CDR3 is TGCAGCGTTGGACATCCCCAGAGCGAAAAACTGTTTTTT. Its translation: CSVGHPQSEKLFF.

V is TRBV7-2 and J is TRBJ2-2; D unclear. Between the trimmed V and J ends, which lost 1 base and 7 bases, there was a span of 4 bases. The CDR3 totals 12 residues. Germline loops: CDR1 SGHTA, CDR2 FQGNSA. The CDR3 region has the DNA TGTGCCAGCAGCTTAGTTCGCGGGGAGCTGTTTTTT. Protein: CASSLVRGELFF.